The present T cell receptor (beta chain) was sequenced within a study of CD8+ T cells in alopecia areata. In its sample, this clone was seen a few times. The study team obtained lesional scalp punch biopsies and peripheral blood from alopecia areata patients. After isolation, RNA underwent reverse transcription to generate cDNA as the sequencing template. Assay used: immunoSEQ multiplex PCR; TCRdb lists only in-frame clones, some missing. The sample contains over 15,000 clones, less than 70% of which appear only once. V gave up 4 bases and J gave up 2 bases, with 14 bases separating them. Germline-derived CDR1 and CDR2 are MGHRA and YSYEKL. The CDR3 is 15 amino acids.

The genes are TRBV4-1 and TRBJ1-1, with TRBD1 as a possible D gene (6 bases). This receptor was taken from a human donor with alopecia areata. The sequences come from skin, collected at week 0. Written as DNA, the CDR3 is TGCGCCAGCAGCCGGACCCCACAGGGAAACACTGAAGCTTTCTTT. It translates to CASSRTPQGNTEAFF.